This T cell receptor (beta chain) was identified during a study of T cell repertoires in cytomegalovirus infection. Study details: HLA-C-restricted CMV epitopes, recently identified, and well-studied HLA-B-restricted ones were used by the study. It was the public TCR beta signatures that indicated both CMV infection and matching HLA type.

Study observations and caveats: In two of eight donors, the top clonotype was HLA-C-restricted CMV-specific.

Germline loops: CDR1 MNHEY, CDR2 SMNVEV (reference sequence). The CDR3 runs 13 residues. The V and J ends lost 6 bases and 2 bases, in that order; junction bases with no gene match: 3. A single record per CDR3 protein comes from TCRdb applying MiXCR to the reads. The data contain some 500,000 distinct CDR3 sequences, just under 40% of them singletons. As concerns this clonotype: Antigen: not known.

This chain connects TRBV27 to TRBJ2-7; the match to TRBD1 covers 8 bases. The specimen comprised cultured PBMCs, sampled from culture after CMV antigen stimulation. The clonotype originates from a human donor in good health (CMV status not recorded). Some clones in this sample may be carry-over from other donors' samples. This chain's CDR3 is CASRPQGAYEQYF. Written as DNA, the CDR3 is TGTGCCAGCAGGCCACAGGGGGCCTACGAGCAGTACTTC.